This TCR beta chain was recovered during a study of blood T cell repertoires in COVID-19. This table comes from immunoSEQ multiplex PCR, and its TCRdb copy is limited to in-frame clones, with some not included. Of some 160,000 clones in the sample, about 85% were seen once. J gave up 5 bases and V 6 bases, and 9 bases lay outside the gene matches. There are 16 residues in the CDR3. Germline CDR1 and CDR2: MDHEN and SYDVKM. The TCR was taken from a man aged 65 to 79 who had recovered from COVID-19. This sequence joins TRBV28 and TRBJ2-4; 11 nucleotides line up with TRBD1. The sequenced sample was peripheral blood. For the CDR3, the DNA is TGTGCCAGCAGCCTGGGGATGGGACAGGGGGAAAACATTCAGTACTTC. Translating gives CASSLGMGQGENIQYF.